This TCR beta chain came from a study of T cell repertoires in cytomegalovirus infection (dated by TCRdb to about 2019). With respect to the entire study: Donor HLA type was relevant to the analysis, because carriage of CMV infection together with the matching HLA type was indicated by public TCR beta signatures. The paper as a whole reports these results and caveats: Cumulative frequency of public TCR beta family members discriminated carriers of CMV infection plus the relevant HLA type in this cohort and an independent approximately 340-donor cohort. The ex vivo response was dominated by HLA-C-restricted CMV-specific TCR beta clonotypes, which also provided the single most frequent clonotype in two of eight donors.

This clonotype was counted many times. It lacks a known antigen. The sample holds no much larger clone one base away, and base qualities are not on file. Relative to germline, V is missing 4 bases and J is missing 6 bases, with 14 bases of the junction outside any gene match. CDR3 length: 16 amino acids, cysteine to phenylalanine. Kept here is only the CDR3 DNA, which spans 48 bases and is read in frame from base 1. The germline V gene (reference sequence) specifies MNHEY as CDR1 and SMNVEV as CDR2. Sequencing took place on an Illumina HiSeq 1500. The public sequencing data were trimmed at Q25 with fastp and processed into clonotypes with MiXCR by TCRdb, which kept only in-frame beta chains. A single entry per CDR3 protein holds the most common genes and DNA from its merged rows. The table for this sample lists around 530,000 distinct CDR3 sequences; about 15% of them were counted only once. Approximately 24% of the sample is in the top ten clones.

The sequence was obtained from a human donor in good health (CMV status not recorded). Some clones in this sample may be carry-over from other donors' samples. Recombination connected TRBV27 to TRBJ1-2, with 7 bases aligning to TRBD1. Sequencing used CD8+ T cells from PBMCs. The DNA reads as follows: TGTGCCAGCAGTTCCACCTTCGACAGGGCTCCTCATGGCTACACCTTC. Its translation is CASSSTFDRAPHGYTF.